One sample yielded the 15 T cell receptor beta chains listed below, sequenced in a study of response to subunit inactivated influenza vaccine. Each CDR3 protein gets one entry after TCRdb re-called the RT-PCR reads with MiXCR. The sample consists of approximately 730,000 distinct CDR3 sequences, around 13% of them appearing once. The sequences come from PBMCs from blood, collected 14 to 15 days before vaccination. These receptor sequences come from a man aged 50 to 60 who received an inactivated influenza vaccine.

This clonotype was observed at least ten times. The V gene is TRBV9, the J gene TRBJ1-2; D gene unclear. The CDR3 extends over 14 amino acids. Per germline, CDR1 SGDLS and CDR2 YYNGEE. The V and J ends lost 4 bases and 3 bases respectively, with 13 bases between them. The DNA of the CDR3 is TGTGCCAGCAGCATCCGAACACTAGACTATGGCTACACCTTC. Encoded protein: CASSIRTLDYGYTF.

This clonotype has a handful of counts. V and J are TRBV7-2 and TRBJ1-6, with 8 bases identical to TRBD1. The CDR3 is 15 amino acids. Germline-derived CDR1 and CDR2 are SGHTA and FQGNSA. Trimming removed 5 bases from V and 9 bases from J; junction bases left unmatched: 9. This CDR3 reads CASSMDRVLGSPLHF. CDR3 sequence (DNA): TGTGCCAGCAGCATGGACAGGGTGTTGGGTTCACCCCTCCACTTT.

This clonotype occurred a few times. The chain links TRBV7-6 to TRBJ1-3, with D uncertain. CDR1 and CDR2 (germline): SGHVS, FNYEAQ. This CDR3 spans 16 amino acids. V was clipped by 5 bases and J by 4 bases, with 18 bases between them. The CDR3 DNA reads as TGTGCCAGCAGCATGACGGGTCCCCGAACAGGAAACACCATATATTTT. Translation: CASSMTGPRTGNTIYF.

The V and J genes are TRBV4-2 and TRBJ2-7; 11 nucleotides agree with TRBD2. V shed 6 bases, J shed 4 bases, and the junction held 8 bases outside the gene matches. Germline CDR1 reads LGHNA; CDR2 reads YNFKEQ. There are 15 residues in the CDR3. The DNA for the CDR3 is TGTGCCAGCAGTGCCGGGACTAGCGGAGATTACGAGCAGTACTTC. Translation gives CASSAGTSGDYEQYF.

The V gene is TRBV15, the J gene TRBJ1-6; TRBD1 matches at 7 bases. With V trimmed by 3 bases and J by 4 bases, 3 bases remained unmatched. The germline V gene has CDR1 LNHNV and CDR2 YYDKDF (reference sequence). The CDR3 consists of 15 residues. Here the CDR3 reads CATSSGTAYNSPLHF. The CDR3, as DNA: TGTGCCACCAGCAGTGGGACAGCGTATAATTCACCCCTCCACTTT.

The gene calls are TRBV14 and TRBJ2-5; perhaps TRBD2 as D (6 bases). The CDR3 has 14 amino acids. Per the germline V gene, CDR1 is SGHDN and CDR2 is FVKESK. V lost 4 bases and J 5 bases, leaving 14 bases between the germline ends. CDR3 sequence reads: CASSPIRGFETQYF. The CDR3 DNA reads TGTGCCAGCAGCCCTATACGGGGGTTCGAGACCCAGTACTTC.

The CDR3 sequence: CASSQELVAGVTYF. The CDR3 DNA sequence: TGTGCCAGCAGCCAAGAACTAGTGGCAGGGGTGACTTACTTC. The chain employs TRBV3-1 and TRBJ2-7, with a weak D call TRBD1 (6 bases). Between the trimmed V and J ends, which lost 0 bases and 13 bases, there was a span of 19 bases. Germline CDR1 reads LGHDT; CDR2 reads YNNKEL (reference sequence). The CDR3 has 14 residues.

In its sample, this clonotype was seen many times. The chain carries TRBV12-3 or TRBV12-4 and TRBJ1-1; no firm D call. The length of the CDR3 is 16 residues. Trimming pared 6 bases from V and 2 bases from J, leaving 19 bases between. The CDR3 DNA reads as TGTGCCAGCAGCGATCCCGGCGGGTTCACAAACACTGAAGCTTTCTTT. Residues: CASSDPGGFTNTEAFF.

A remark on this clonotype: This sequence may be a read error, since a much larger clone differs from it by one base. The chain links TRBV28 to TRBJ2-7; the D is unclear. The CDR3 has 18 amino acids. Germline loops: CDR1 MDHEN, CDR2 SYDVKM. V was pared by 4 bases and J by 0 bases, with 22 bases between. CDR3 in amino acids: CASSSLGWCRKSSYEQYF. CDR3 nucleotides: TGTGCCAGCAGTTCCCTAGGGTGGTGCCGAAAGAGCTCCTACGAGCAGTACTTC.

This clonotype was seen more than once but under ten times. V and J are TRBV20-1 and TRBJ2-7; D is possibly TRBD1 (6 bases). Between the trimmed V and J ends, which lost 2 bases and 6 bases, there was a span of 14 bases. The CDR3 consists of 13 residues. Germline V lookup: CDR1 DFQATT, CDR2 SNEGSKA (reference sequence). CDR3 residues: CSARITGLGEQYF. The CDR3 DNA is TGCAGTGCTAGAATTACAGGGCTCGGCGAGCAGTACTTC.

This clonotype was recorded at least ten times. V usage is TRBV5-1 and J usage is TRBJ1-4, with D possibly being TRBD1 (6 bases). CDR3 length: 15 residues. CDR1 is SGHRS, CDR2 YFSETQ, per germline. The V end lost 4 bases, the J end lost 0 bases, and 10 bases lay between the germline ends. CDR3 in amino acids: CASSTTGPTNEKLFF. As DNA, the CDR3 is TGCGCCAGCAGCACGACAGGACCAACTAATGAAAAACTGTTTTTT. Combining the CDR3 with reference TRBV5-1 and TRBJ1-4 gives the whole variable domain KAGVTQTPRYLIKTRGQQVTLSCSPISGHRSVSWYQQTPGQGLQFLFEYFSETQRNKGNFPGRFSGRQFSNSRSEMNVSTLELGDSALYLCASSTTGPTNEKLFFGSGTQLSVL.

The chain joins TRBV4-2 to TRBJ2-1; the D is unclear. The CDR3 extends over 16 amino acids. Germline lookup yields CDR1 LGHNA and CDR2 YNFKEQ. Between the trimmed V and J ends, which lost 0 bases and 8 bases, there was a span of 17 bases. The CDR3: CASSQDALNPSYEQFF. The CDR3 DNA follows: TGTGCCAGCAGCCAAGATGCCCTGAACCCAAGCTATGAGCAGTTCTTC.

The chain is built from TRBV20-1 and TRBJ1-3; no clear D. Germline assignment: CDR1 DFQATT and CDR2 SNEGSKA (reference sequence). The length of the CDR3 is 15 residues. Between the trimmed V and J ends, which lost 2 bases and 6 bases, there was a span of 17 bases. CDR3 in amino acids: CSARIRTRWENTIYF. Here the CDR3 DNA reads TGCAGTGCTAGAATCAGGACGCGGTGGGAAAACACCATATATTTT.

This clonotype was seen many times. The chain joins TRBV5-1 to TRBJ2-3; D could derive from TRBD1 or TRBD2 (6 bases each). The CDR3 length is 15 residues. V was pared by 7 bases and J by 0 bases, with 15 bases between. CDR1 and CDR2 from the germline V gene are SGHRS and YFSETQ. DNA of the CDR3: TGCGCCAGCGCTGCGTGGGGGGCGAGCACAGATACGCAGTATTTT. It encodes CASAAWGASTDTQYF.

The gene calls are TRBV12-3 or TRBV12-4 and TRBJ1-5; D unclear. The CDR3 contains 12 residues. The ends were cut back, 6 bases at V and 6 bases at J, with 9 bases in the middle. As DNA, the CDR3 is TGTGCCAGCAGAGGGATGGGTCAGCCCCAGCATTTT. Residues: CASRGMGQPQHF.